Listed here is a single TCR beta chain. Its antigen is unidentified. This entry comes from a study of glioma-infiltrating T cells. TCR alpha and beta CDR3 regions were amplified from RNA using iRepertoire nested multiplex PCR. TCRdb re-called the multiplex PCR reads with MiXCR, one entry per CDR3 protein. The sample shows approximately 400,000 distinct CDR3 sequences, 35% to 45% of them seen only once. Study results and caveats: A blood CDR3 motif signature was depleted in highly divergent patients. Tissue-blood divergence was below expectation in non-neoplastic patients, above in gliomas. CDR3 overlap between tissue and blood was very small.

Trimming stripped 3 bases from V and 0 bases from J, with 8 bases between. Germline CDR1 reads LNHDA; CDR2 reads SQIVND (reference sequence). There are 15 residues in the CDR3. The sample comprised glioma tissue, nonneoplastic brain tissue, or PBMCs (not recorded which). The chain is built from TRBV19 and TRBJ2-2; D remains ambiguous. The clonotype comes from a human donor with low-grade glioma or glioblastoma, undergoing nonglioma brain surgery, or in good health (not recorded which). The chain's CDR3 is CASSITAANTGELFF. The CDR3 region has the DNA TGTGCCAGTAGTATTACAGCCGCGAACACCGGGGAGCTGTTTTTT.